The following is a TCR beta chain sequence with its context. Its antigen target is currently unknown. There are no base qualities to consult, and no much larger clone falls within one base. The library relied on 5' RACE. The sequencing machine was an Illumina HiSeq 2500. A second PCR of about 6 to 11 cycles was run with a J-beta primer mix and a sample-barcoded 5' primer. A unique molecular identifier was introduced onto each TCR beta cDNA molecule by a template-switch 5' adaptor carrying 12 random nucleotides. Each sample yielded at least 3 million CDR3-containing paired-end reads. First-strand cDNA was synthesized from all RNA with the Mint cDNA synthesis kit, primed by a TRBC-specific oligonucleotide. Following uracil-DNA glycosylase treatment, all cDNA underwent a first 18-cycle PCR with the universal primers M1SS and BC2_uni_R. The authors' pipeline ran thus. For normalization, 1 million high-quality reads were randomly selected from each sample, with every read carrying a distinct molecular identifier. Reads sharing molecular identifiers were discarded rather than binned into consensus sequences. MiTCR, run with a Q25 quality threshold and the strictest error-elimination algorithm, handled CDR3 identification, clonotype clustering and error correction. A nonparametric unseen species model with Euler transformation was used to estimate lower-bound total TCR beta diversity. TCRdb ran its own pipeline on the public reads, namely fastp trimming at Q25 and MiXCR clone calling, and kept in-frame beta chains. One record per CDR3 amino acid sequence lists the most common genes and DNA. In this record, the V and J calls reflect TCRdb's handling and not the investigators' own analysis. This sample comprises 700,000 to 950,000 distinct CDR3 sequences, 58% of them detected only once. About 20% of the sample is held by the ten biggest clonotypes.

Donors were around 37 systemically healthy Caucasian individuals from Russia aged about 6 to 100 years. About 9.1 milliliters of peripheral blood were collected from each donor into EDTA-treated Vacutainer tubes. Ficoll-Paque density-gradient centrifugation was used to isolate PBMCs, with at least 6.5 million per sample. Total RNA, at least 6 micrograms per sample, was extracted from PBMCs with Trizol reagent. The percentages of naive CD45RAhigh/CD27high T cells were determined by flow cytometry on a PBMC aliquot from every donor. The entry originates in a study of blood T cells in healthy people across ages (dated by TCRdb to about 2015). For the wider study: In model experiments, roughly one uniquely barcoded TCR beta cDNA molecule per two T cells was captured by template switching. Two additional independent replicas of 1 million unique cDNA reads from the same blood draw were analyzed for two donors (one aged 18 to 29 and one aged 80 or older). Four age groups were formed from the donors: young (average approximately 16 years), middle-aged (approximately 40), aged (roughly 56) and long-lived (less than 85). Using deep sequencing normalized with unique cDNA molecular identifiers, the study measured how TCR beta repertoire diversity changes with age. To avoid experimental bias, donors of different ages were distributed randomly across sequencing lanes.

General findings and caveats noted by the study authors: Observed TCR beta diversity per million T cells fell roughly linearly with age, and a significant reduction was already apparent by age roughly 40. A strong correlation was found between observed TCR beta diversity and the percentage of naive T cells measured by flow cytometry. Because the CMV infection status of the donors was unknown, age-related changes in expanded clonotypes may potentially have been confounded. Since profiling was done on bulk unsorted PBMCs, naive and antigen-experienced compartments could not be conclusively compared. Compared with the aged group, the long-lived group had more naive CD4+ T cells, fewer expanded clones and increased TCR diversity, suggesting age selection. Estimates of total diversity based on one million sequenced T cells were regarded as lower bounds and as underestimates.

The CDR1 and CDR2 encoded by the germline V gene (reference sequence) are SEHNR and FQNEAQ. Between the V and J ends, shortened by 5 bases and 6 bases respectively, the junction contains 10 bases. From the cysteine up to the phenylalanine, the CDR3 has a length of 12 residues. Only the CDR3 part of the read is kept: 36 bases, read in frame from the first base. The chain is made from TRBV7-9 and TRBJ1-1, and possibly TRBD1, on 5 matching bases. The sample taken for sequencing was blood. The receptor was isolated from a man aged 30-40 years in good health. The CDR3 protein: CASSRGPAEAFF. The DNA is TGTGCCAGCAGCCGGGGCCCCGCTGAAGCTTTCTTT.